This is a list of T cell receptor beta chains from one sample in a study of stem cell transplantation in POMP-related autoinflammatory disease. Profiled with immunoSEQ multiplex PCR; TCRdb holds only in-frame clones, not every one. The data hold some 70,000 clones, with about nine tenths observed a single time. Here the sequenced sample was CD4+ T cells from PBMCs, taken after stem cell transplantation. All receptors derive from a human patient with POMP-related autoinflammation and immune dysregulation (PRAID). Some of the T cells may derive from the graft donor. Each CDR3 is given with its conserved first and last residue.

V gene	J gene	CDR3 length	CDR3 protein
TRBV3-1/TRBV3-2	TRBJ2-3	18	CASSHLGSARWAGGTQYF
TRBV16	TRBJ1-1	14	CASSPRTGGTEAFF
TRBV7-8	TRBJ2-5	13	CASSLGFGETQYF
TRBV5-4	TRBJ2-3	16	CASSLRRRGSTDTQYF
TRBV29-1	TRBJ2-5	10	CSVGSETQYF
TRBV21-1	TRBJ2-1	16	CASSKPEIDSYNEQFF
TRBV30	TRBJ1-2	15	CAWMGGFWANYGYTF
TRBV4-2	TRBJ1-5	16	CASSQGSVSSNQPQHF
TRBV7-2	TRBJ2-3	15	CASSLYQVGTDTQYF
TRBV6-6	TRBJ2-7	15	CASSLQGQGQGEQYF
TRBV2	TRBJ2-2	15	CASSGWTGGNGELFF
TRBV6-5	TRBJ2-3	12	CASVYSTDTQYF
TRBV18	TRBJ2-1	16	CASSSIPSGVSNEQFF
TRBV27	TRBJ2-7	16	CASSNFSRVFIYEQYF
TRBV6-6	TRBJ1-1	13	CASRSFGNTEAFF
TRBV28	TRBJ1-1	15	CASMAGTVMNTEAFF
TRBV5-6	TRBJ2-7	14	CASSSWTGTYEQYF
TRBV24-1	TRBJ2-1	14	CATSDGRERHEQFF
TRBV5-5	TRBJ2-5	15	CASSLAPGGPETQYF
TRBV27	TRBJ2-3	14	CASSSRTGFTTQYF
TRBV7-2	TRBJ2-1	18	CASSLEGVAGAPIDEQFF
TRBV18	TRBJ2-3	12	CASSLDREGQYF
TRBV15	TRBJ2-3	17	CATSRERPGQGIGTQYF
TRBV19	TRBJ2-7	15	CASRDPSTGHYEQYF
TRBV28	TRBJ1-6	11	CASRAHSPLHF
TRBV6-5	TRBJ1-5	15	CASSSQGAGNQPQHF
TRBV5-1	TRBJ2-3	16	CASSLGGRVDTDTQYF
TRBV10-3	TRBJ2-5	13	CAISEQGGETQYF
TRBV5-1	TRBJ2-5	13	CASSLGREETQYF
TRBV3-1/TRBV3-2	TRBJ1-6	17	CASSQDEGGSYNSPLHF
TRBV6-6	TRBJ1-1	16	CASSLRTGGMNTEAFF
TRBV5-5	TRBJ2-1	15	CASSRSMGAQTNRIF
TRBV5-1	TRBJ2-3	16	CASTPRPASSTDTQYF
TRBV7-6	TRBJ2-6	16	CASSLGPFSGANVLTF
TRBV6-4	TRBJ2-2	13	CASSDGTTGELFF
TRBV29-1	TRBJ2-3	15	CSVIGTPRTTDTQYF
TRBV3-1/TRBV3-2	TRBJ2-7	14	CASSQTGTSYEQYF
TRBV18	TRBJ1-2	12	CASSPQDYGYTF
TRBV19	TRBJ1-1	14	CASSVIDRDTEAFF
TRBV5-1	TRBJ2-2	15	CASTPGTGSTGELFF